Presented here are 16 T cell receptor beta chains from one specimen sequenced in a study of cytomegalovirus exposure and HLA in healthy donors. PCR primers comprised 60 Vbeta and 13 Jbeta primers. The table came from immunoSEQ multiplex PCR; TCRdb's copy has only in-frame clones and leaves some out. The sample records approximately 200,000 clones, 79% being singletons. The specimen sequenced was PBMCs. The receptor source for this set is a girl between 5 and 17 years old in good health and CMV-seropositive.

CDR3 DNA: TGTGCCAGCAGCTTTCTAGCGGGGGGACCCTCTGGGGCCAACGTCCTGACTTTC. Translation gives CASSFLAGGPSGANVLTF. The gene calls are TRBV7-8 and TRBJ2-6, with 11 bases matching TRBD2. This CDR3 comprises 18 residues. With 3 bases clipped from V and 0 bases from J, the junction kept 4 bases outside the gene matches. Germline CDR1 SGHVS, CDR2 FQNEAQ.

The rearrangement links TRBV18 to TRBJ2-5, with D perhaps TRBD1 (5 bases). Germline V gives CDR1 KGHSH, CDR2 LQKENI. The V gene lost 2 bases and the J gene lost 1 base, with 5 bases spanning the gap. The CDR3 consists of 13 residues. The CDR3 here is CASSPGAQETQYF. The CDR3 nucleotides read TGTGCCAGCTCACCAGGGGCCCAAGAGACCCAGTACTTC.

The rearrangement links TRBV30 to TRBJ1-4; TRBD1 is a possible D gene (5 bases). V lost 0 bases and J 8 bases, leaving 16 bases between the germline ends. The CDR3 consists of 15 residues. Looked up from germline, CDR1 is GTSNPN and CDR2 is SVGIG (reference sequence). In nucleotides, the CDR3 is TGTGCCTGGAGTGTTCCATGGGGCGCCGACGAAAAACTGTTTTTT. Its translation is CAWSVPWGADEKLFF.

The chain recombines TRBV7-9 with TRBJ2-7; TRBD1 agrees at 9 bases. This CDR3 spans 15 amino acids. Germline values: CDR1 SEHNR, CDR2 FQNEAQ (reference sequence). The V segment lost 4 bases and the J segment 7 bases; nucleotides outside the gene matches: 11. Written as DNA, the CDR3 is TGTGCCAGCAGCTCCTACCGGGACAGGGCAGGGGAGCAGTACTTC. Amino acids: CASSSYRDRAGEQYF. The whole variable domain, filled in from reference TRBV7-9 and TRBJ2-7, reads DTGVSQNPRHKITKRGQNVTFRCDPISEHNRLYWYRQTLGQGPEFLTYFQNEAQLEKSRLLSDRFSAERPKGSFSTLEIQRTEQGDSAMYLCASSSYRDRAGEQYFGPGTRLTVT.

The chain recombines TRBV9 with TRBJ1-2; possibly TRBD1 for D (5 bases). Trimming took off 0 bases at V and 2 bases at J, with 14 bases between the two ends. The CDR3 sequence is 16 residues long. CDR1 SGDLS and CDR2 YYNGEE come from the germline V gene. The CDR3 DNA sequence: TGTGCCAGCAGCGTAGGGGGGGGAGCGGGGAACTATGGCTACACCTTC. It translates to CASSVGGGAGNYGYTF.

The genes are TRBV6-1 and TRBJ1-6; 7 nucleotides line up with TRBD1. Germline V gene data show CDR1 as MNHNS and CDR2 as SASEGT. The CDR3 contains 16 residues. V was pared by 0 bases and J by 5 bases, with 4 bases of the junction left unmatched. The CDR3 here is CASSEARTGDNSPLHF. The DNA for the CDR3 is TGTGCCAGCAGTGAAGCGCGAACAGGGGATAATTCACCCCTCCACTTT.

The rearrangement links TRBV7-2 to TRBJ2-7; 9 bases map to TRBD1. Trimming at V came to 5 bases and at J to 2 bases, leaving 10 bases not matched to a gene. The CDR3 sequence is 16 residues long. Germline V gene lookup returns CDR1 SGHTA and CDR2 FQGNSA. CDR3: CASSPQGQGSTYEQYF. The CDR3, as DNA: TGTGCCAGCAGCCCCCAAGGACAGGGGTCAACCTACGAGCAGTACTTC.

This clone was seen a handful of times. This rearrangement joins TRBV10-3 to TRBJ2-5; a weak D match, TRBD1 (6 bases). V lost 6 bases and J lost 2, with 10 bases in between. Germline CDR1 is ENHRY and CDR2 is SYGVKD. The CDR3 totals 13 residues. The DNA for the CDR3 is TGTGCCATCAGGGGGGCTGGGCAAGAGACCCAGTACTTC. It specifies CAIRGAGQETQYF.

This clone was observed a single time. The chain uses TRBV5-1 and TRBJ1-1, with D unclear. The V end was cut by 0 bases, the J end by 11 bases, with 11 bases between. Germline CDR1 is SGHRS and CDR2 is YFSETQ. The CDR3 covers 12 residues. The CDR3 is CASSLESGDAFF. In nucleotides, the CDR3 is TGCGCCAGCAGCTTGGAGTCGGGAGATGCTTTCTTT.

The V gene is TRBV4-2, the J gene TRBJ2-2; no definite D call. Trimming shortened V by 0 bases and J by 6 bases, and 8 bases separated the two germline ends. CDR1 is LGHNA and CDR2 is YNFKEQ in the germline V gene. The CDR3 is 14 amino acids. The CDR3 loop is CASSQDTGPGELFF. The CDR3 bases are TGTGCCAGCAGCCAAGATACTGGGCCCGGGGAGCTGTTTTTT.

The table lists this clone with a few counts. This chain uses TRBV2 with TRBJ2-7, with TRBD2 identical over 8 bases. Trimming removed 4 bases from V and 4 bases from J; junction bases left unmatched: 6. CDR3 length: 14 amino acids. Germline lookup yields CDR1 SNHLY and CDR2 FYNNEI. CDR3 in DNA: TGTGCCAGCAGTGTGGCGGGGGGTCCTTACGAGCAGTACTTC. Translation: CASSVAGGPYEQYF.

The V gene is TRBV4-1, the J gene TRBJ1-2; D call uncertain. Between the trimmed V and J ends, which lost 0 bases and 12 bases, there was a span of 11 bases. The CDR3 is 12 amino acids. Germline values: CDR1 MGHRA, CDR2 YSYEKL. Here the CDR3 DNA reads TGCGCCAGCAGCCAAGAGGCCGGGGTAAACACCTTC. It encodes CASSQEAGVNTF.

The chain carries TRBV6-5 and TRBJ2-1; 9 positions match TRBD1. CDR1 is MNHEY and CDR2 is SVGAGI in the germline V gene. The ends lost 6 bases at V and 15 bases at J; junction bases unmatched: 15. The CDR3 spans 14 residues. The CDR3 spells CASSVTTTGQGTFF. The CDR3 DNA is TGTGCCAGCAGCGTCACCACCACGGGACAGGGTACGTTCTTC.

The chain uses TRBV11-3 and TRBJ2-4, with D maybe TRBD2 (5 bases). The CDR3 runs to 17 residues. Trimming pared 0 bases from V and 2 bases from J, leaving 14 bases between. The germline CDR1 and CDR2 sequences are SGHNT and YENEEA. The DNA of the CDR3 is TGTGCCAGCAGCTTAGATCTGCTCGGGGTGTCCAAAAACATTCAGTACTTC. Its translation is CASSLDLLGVSKNIQYF.

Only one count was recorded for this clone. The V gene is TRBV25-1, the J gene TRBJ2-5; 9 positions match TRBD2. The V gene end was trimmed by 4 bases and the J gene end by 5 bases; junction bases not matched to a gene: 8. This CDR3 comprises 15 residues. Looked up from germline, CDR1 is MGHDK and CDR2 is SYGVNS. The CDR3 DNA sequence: TGTGCCAGCAGTGTGGCGGGGGGGCCGGGGGAGACCCAGTACTTC. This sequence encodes CASSVAGGPGETQYF.

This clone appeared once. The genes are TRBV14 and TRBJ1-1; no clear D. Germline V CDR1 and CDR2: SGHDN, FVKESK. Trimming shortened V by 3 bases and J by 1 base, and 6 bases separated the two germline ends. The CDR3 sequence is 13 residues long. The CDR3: CASSQHRNTEAFF. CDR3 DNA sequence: TGTGCCAGCAGCCAGCACAGGAACACTGAAGCTTTCTTT.